These 3 T cell receptor beta chains were all obtained from the same sample, sequenced in a study of identical twins. TCRdb reanalysed the 5' RACE reads using MiXCR and keeps one entry per CDR3 protein. Of about 810,000 distinct CDR3 sequences in the sample, roughly an eighth were seen once. The data also belong to a second study, concerning yellow fever vaccine responses in identical twins.

The sequencing input was PBMCs. These receptors all stem from a young woman in good health.

V usage is TRBV20-1 and J usage is TRBJ2-1; the D gene is possibly TRBD1 (5 bases). This CDR3 has 15 residues. V was shortened by 6 bases and J by 0 bases, with 15 bases between the two germline ends. The germline CDR1 and CDR2 sequences are DFQATT and SNEGSKA (reference sequence). The chain's CDR3 is CSAPKSDSSYNEQFF. The DNA for the CDR3 is TGCAGTGCCCCGAAGAGCGACAGCTCCTACAATGAGCAGTTCTTC.

The chain carries TRBV24-1 and TRBJ2-3, with a possible D match to TRBD2 (5 bases). Germline V gene sequence: CDR1 KGHDR, CDR2 SFDVKD. Trimming stripped 1 base from V and 2 bases from J, with 9 bases between. The CDR3 runs to 15 residues. The CDR3 DNA reads TGTGCCACCAGTGATTTCCTCGGGGACACAGATACGCAGTATTTT. It is translated as CATSDFLGDTDTQYF.

The chain combines TRBV20-1 with TRBJ2-5; D possibly corresponds to TRBD1 (5 bases). V was clipped by 5 bases and J by 1 base, with 17 bases between them. In germline, CDR1 is DFQATT, CDR2 SNEGSKA (reference sequence). The CDR3 contains 15 residues. CDR3 loop: CSAERTTEFQETQYF. The CDR3 DNA follows: TGCAGTGCTGAGAGGACAACCGAGTTCCAAGAGACCCAGTACTTC.